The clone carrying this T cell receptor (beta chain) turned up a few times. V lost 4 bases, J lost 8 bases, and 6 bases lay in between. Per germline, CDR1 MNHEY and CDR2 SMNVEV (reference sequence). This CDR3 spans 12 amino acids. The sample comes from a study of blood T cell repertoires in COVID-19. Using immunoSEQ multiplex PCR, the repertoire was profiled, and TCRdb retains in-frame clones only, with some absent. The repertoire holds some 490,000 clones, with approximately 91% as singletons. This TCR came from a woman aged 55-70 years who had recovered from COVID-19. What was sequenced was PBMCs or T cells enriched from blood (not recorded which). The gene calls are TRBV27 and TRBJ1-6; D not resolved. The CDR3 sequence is CASSSFYSPLHF. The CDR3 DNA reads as TGTGCCAGCAGTTCCTTCTATTCACCCCTCCACTTT.